What follows are 21 T cell receptor beta chains derived from one specimen sequenced in a study of blood T cell repertoires in COVID-19. TCRdb keeps only in-frame clones here, not all; method: immunoSEQ multiplex PCR. The table shows under 200,000 clones, with roughly 77% occurring only once. Specimen: peripheral blood. The receptors here all came from a man aged 65 to 79 with active or convalescent COVID-19.

This chain links TRBV7-2 with TRBJ2-3; 9 bases are a match to TRBD2. The germline V gene has CDR1 SGHTA and CDR2 FQGNSA. The CDR3 has 19 residues. Losses at the gene ends were 5 bases for V and 2 bases for J; bases not matched to a gene: 17. The CDR3 DNA follows: TGTGCCAGCAGCCCTTCCTTAGCGGGGGAGACACCTTCCACAGATACGCAGTATTTT. Protein product: CASSPSLAGETPSTDTQYF.

The chain combines TRBV7-9 with TRBJ2-7; 8 positions agree with TRBD2. From germline, CDR1 is SEHNR and CDR2 FQNEAQ (reference sequence). V lost 3 bases, J lost 7 bases, and 8 bases stayed unmatched. CDR3 size: 14 residues. The CDR3 region has the DNA TGTGCCAGCAGCTTCACGGGAGGGCCGGAGGAGCAGTACTTC. Translating it yields CASSFTGGPEEQYF.

This clone is categorized as medium-sized (0.01 to 0.1%). The chain recombines TRBV7-8 with TRBJ1-5; D not resolved. V lost 5 bases to trimming and J lost 2 bases, with 7 bases between them. CDR1 and CDR2 from the germline V gene are SGHVS and FQNEAQ. The CDR3 consists of 13 residues. CDR3 bases: TGTGCCAGCAGCCCGGTTGGCAATCAGCCCCAGCATTTT. Its protein is CASSPVGNQPQHF.

This clone occurred a few times. V gene TRBV14 combines with J gene TRBJ2-7, with 8 nucleotides matching TRBD2. In germline, CDR1 is SGHDN, CDR2 FVKESK. V was clipped by 4 bases and J by 1 base; unmatched bases: 6. This CDR3 spans 15 amino acids. The CDR3 here is CASSRTGLDSYEQYF. DNA of the CDR3: TGTGCCAGCAGCCGAACGGGACTAGATTCCTACGAGCAGTACTTC.

This rearrangement joins TRBV19 to TRBJ2-1; 10 bases fit TRBD1. Per the germline V gene, CDR1 is LNHDA and CDR2 is SQIVND (reference sequence). The CDR3 has 15 amino acids. J gave up 8 bases and V 4 bases, and 8 bases lay outside the gene matches. CDR3 DNA sequence: TGTGCCAGTAGTAGCCGGGACAGGGGCAGGGATGAGCAGTTCTTC. Amino acids: CASSSRDRGRDEQFF.

This sequence joins TRBV7-6 and TRBJ2-1, with 9 positions matching TRBD2. Germline assignment: CDR1 SGHVS and CDR2 FNYEAQ. Unmatched junction bases numbered 2, after V lost 2 bases and J lost 3 bases. The CDR3 consists of 15 residues. CDR3: CASSLLAGNYNEQFF. The CDR3, as DNA: TGTGCCAGCAGCTTACTAGCGGGGAACTACAATGAGCAGTTCTTC.

V usage is TRBV5-8 and J usage is TRBJ1-3; no reliable D call. In germline, CDR1 is SGHTS, CDR2 YDEGEE. The CDR3 is 15 residues long. V lost 0 bases and J lost 0, with 7 bases in between. The CDR3 coding sequence is TGTGCCAGCAGCTTGGGGCCACACTCTGGAAACACCATATATTTT. As protein: CASSLGPHSGNTIYF.

DNA for the CDR3: TGTGCCAGCAGTTGGAAAAAAACCCCGGGACAGCGTGCCTACGAGCAGTACTTC. This gives the protein CASSWKKTPGQRAYEQYF. The rearrangement joins TRBV7-2 to TRBJ2-7, with 7 nucleotides matching TRBD1. The germline gives CDR1 SGHTA, CDR2 FQGNSA. Unmatched junction bases numbered 19, after V lost 6 bases and J lost 2 bases. The length of the CDR3 is 18 residues.

The chain employs TRBV2 and TRBJ2-1, with D perhaps TRBD1 (5 bases). Trimming stripped 11 bases from V and 0 bases from J, with 11 bases between. The CDR3 has 13 residues. Germline V lookup: CDR1 SNHLY, CDR2 FYNNEI. The CDR3 spells CAGKGSSYNEQFF. The DNA of the CDR3 is TGTGCCGGCAAGGGGTCCTCCTACAATGAGCAGTTCTTC.

In DNA form, the CDR3 reads TGTGCCAGCAGCTCCCAGACAGGGAACACTGAAGCTTTCTTT. Translating it yields CASSSQTGNTEAFF. The chain is built from TRBV12-1 and TRBJ1-1; the table calls TRBD1, which could not be checked here. TRBV12-1 is a listed pseudogene. This CDR3 contains 14 residues.

This clone was seen only a few times. This rearrangement joins TRBV5-1 to TRBJ2-5; 9 bases map to TRBD1. The germline V gene has CDR1 SGHRS and CDR2 YFSETQ. The CDR3 runs 14 residues. V lost 4 bases and J lost 4; bases outside the gene matches: 5. CDR3 in amino acids: CASSEQGASETQYF. In DNA, the CDR3 is TGCGCCAGCAGCGAACAGGGGGCTTCAGAGACCCAGTACTTC.

This chain joins TRBV11-3 and TRBJ1-1, with D possibly matching TRBD1 (5 bases). The CDR3 extends over 16 amino acids. Germline CDR1 SGHNT, CDR2 YENEEA. Trimming removed 1 base at V and 4 bases at J, with 16 bases between. The CDR3 spells CASSLGEGRGTTEAFF. The DNA of the CDR3 is TGTGCCAGCAGCTTAGGGGAGGGGAGGGGAACCACTGAAGCTTTCTTT.

The chain carries TRBV29-1 and TRBJ2-3, with D possibly being TRBD2 (5 bases). Trimming cost V 1 base and J 3 bases, with 14 bases left between them. The CDR3 length is 15 residues. Per germline, CDR1 SQVTM and CDR2 ANQGSEA. The CDR3 protein is CSVEVAGMRTDTQYF. CDR3 sequence (DNA): TGCAGCGTTGAAGTGGCGGGCATGAGGACAGATACGCAGTATTTT.

CDR3 residues: CAISESTGNLNSPLHF. The DNA of the CDR3 is TGTGCCATCAGTGAGTCGACGGGGAACCTTAATTCACCCCTCCACTTT. The V gene is TRBV10-3, the J gene TRBJ1-6, with D unclear. Looked up from germline, CDR1 is ENHRY and CDR2 is SYGVKD. Trimming took 0 bases from V and 6 from J, leaving 12 bases between them. The CDR3 has 16 residues.

The chain employs TRBV18 and TRBJ1-5; 9 bases are shared with TRBD1. CDR3 size: 13 residues. Germline V gene data show CDR1 as KGHSH and CDR2 as LQKENI. With V trimmed by 6 bases and J by 5 bases, 2 bases remained unmatched. As DNA, the CDR3 is TGTGCCAGCTCTCGGACAGGGGATCAGCCCCAGCATTTT. It yields the protein CASSRTGDQPQHF.

This clone has a single count. Distinct nucleotide sequences in the sample also encode this CDR3. The V and J genes are TRBV6-5 and TRBJ2-1; the D is unclear. This CDR3 has 13 residues. The germline CDR1 and CDR2 sequences are MNHEY and SVGAGI. Trimming took off 3 bases at V and 5 bases at J, with 8 bases between the two ends. The CDR3 region is CASSYVRNNEQFF. Written as DNA, the CDR3 is TGTGCCAGCAGTTATGTCAGAAACAATGAGCAGTTCTTC.

The chain links TRBV4-1 to TRBJ1-2; D is undetermined. CDR3 size: 12 residues. CDR1 and CDR2 from the germline V gene are MGHRA and YSYEKL. The V end lost 1 base, the J end lost 8 bases, and 8 bases lay between the germline ends. In nucleotides, the CDR3 is TGCGCCAGCAGCCAAGGACTTTGGGGCTACACCTTC. Encoded protein: CASSQGLWGYTF.

The rearrangement links TRBV29-1 to TRBJ1-2; TRBD1 matches at 9 bases. Germline lookup yields CDR1 SQVTM and CDR2 ANQGSEA. CDR3 length: 15 amino acids. After removal of 6 bases from V and 7 bases from J, the junction contained 15 bases not matched to a gene. DNA for the CDR3: TGCAGCGTCCGGGGCGGGACAGGGTATGGTCGTGGCTACACCTTC. It yields the protein CSVRGGTGYGRGYTF.

This rearrangement joins TRBV19 to TRBJ1-5; 8 positions match TRBD1. CDR1 is LNHDA and CDR2 is SQIVND in the germline V gene (reference sequence). The CDR3 runs to 15 residues. The J segment lost 6 bases and the V segment lost 8 bases, leaving 12 bases of the junction unmatched. CDR3 in DNA: TGTGCCAGTGCCAACCAGGACAGGGAGGGTCAGCCCCAGCATTTT. Its protein is CASANQDREGQPQHF.

CDR3 in amino acids: CASSLTGGAARHNEQFF. Here the CDR3 DNA reads TGCGCCAGCAGTCTCACCGGGGGGGCTGCTAGACACAATGAGCAGTTCTTC. This sequence joins TRBV5-1 and TRBJ2-1; 8 bases line up with TRBD2. The CDR3 contains 17 residues. The ends lost 5 bases at V and 5 bases at J; junction bases unmatched: 15. The germline V gene has CDR1 SGHRS and CDR2 YFSETQ.

The chain recombines TRBV5-4 with TRBJ2-3, with D maybe TRBD2 (5 bases). Per germline, CDR1 SGHNT and CDR2 YYREEE (reference sequence). The CDR3 runs 13 residues. Trimming cost V 6 bases and J 1 base, with 9 bases left between them. CDR3 sequence (DNA): TGTGCCAGCAAAGAAGCGGGCACAGATACGCAGTATTTT. Residues: CASKEAGTDTQYF.